What follows are 2 T cell receptor beta chains derived from one specimen sequenced in a study of shared clonotypes between healthy human individuals. The protocol was immunoSEQ multiplex PCR, while the TCRdb copy is restricted to in-frame clones and leaves out a portion. The sample includes millions of clones, around 95% seen only once; the top ten take 0.1% to 0.15%. Sequences were obtained from naive CD4+ T cells sorted from blood. Subset here: CD45RA+ positively selected. The receptors stem from a young man in good health.

This sequence joins TRBV6-1 and TRBJ2-5, with 10 nucleotides matching TRBD2. The CDR3 runs to 20 residues. From germline, CDR1 is MNHNS and CDR2 SASEGT. The V and J ends lost 2 bases and 4 bases, in that order; junction bases with no gene match: 19. CDR3 amino acids: CASSELIGASGRRARETQYF. Written as DNA, the CDR3 is TGTGCCAGCAGTGAATTAATCGGGGCTAGCGGGAGACGCGCCCGAGAGACCCAGTACTTC.

The gene calls are TRBV7-6 and TRBJ1-5, with 11 bases aligning to TRBD1. V lost 4 bases and J lost 7; bases outside the gene matches: 6. Germline loops: CDR1 SGHVS, CDR2 FNYEAQ. CDR3 length: 15 residues. The DNA of the CDR3 is TGTGCCAGCAGCTACGGACAGGGGGCTGGGCAGCCCCAGCATTTT. It yields the protein CASSYGQGAGQPQHF.